The sequence of this T cell receptor beta chain was determined in a study of T cells in Graves' hyperthyroidism and ophthalmopathy. Using RNA transcripts as the source, TCR beta CDR3 regions were amplified. First-round RT-PCR of the TCR CDR3 relied on the HTBI primer set. Using its own MiXCR run on the multiplex PCR reads, TCRdb lists one record per CDR3 protein. The data show over 550,000 distinct CDR3 sequences, approximately 15% seen once. Diagnoses rested on clinical symptoms, serum thyroxine and TRAb, thyroid ultrasound and orbital computed tomography. V lost 4 bases, J lost 5 bases, and 5 bases stayed unmatched. Germline loops: CDR1 MNHEY, CDR2 SMNVEV (reference sequence). The CDR3 loop spans 14 amino acids. Ten or more counts support this clonotype. Its antigen is currently unknown. Broader study findings: A 13 V-J signature model discriminated ophthalmopathy versus stable hyperthyroidism. Peripheral blood also featured most of the thyroid clonotypes expanded above 0.001.

Sequencing used blood. This chain connects TRBV27 to TRBJ2-7, with 10 bases identical to TRBD1. The clonotype was recovered from a woman aged 18-29 years with Graves' hyperthyroidism. In nucleotides, the CDR3 is TGTGCCAGCAGTTCAATGGGGACAGGGGACGAGCAGTACTTC. It is translated as CASSSMGTGDEQYF.